This T cell receptor beta chain was captured by sequencing in a study of shared clonotypes between healthy human individuals. About the research overall: CD4 naive cells filled three plates per donor, CD4 memory three, CD8 naive two and CD8 memory one.

Clones were read by immunoSEQ multiplex PCR, and TCRdb kept only the in-frame ones, dropping some. This table holds 2 million to 2.5 million clones, 85% to 95% found once. This clone was observed once. Its target is not known. Naive CD8 cells, CD45RO-negative and positively selected for CCR7, excluded terminally differentiated effector memory CD45RA+ cells. Donors included only healthy HIV-negative adults lacking recent acute infections or vaccinations. Notes on the study in general: When naive CD4 clonotypes were compared across several donors, approximately 5% were shared.

V was shortened by 8 bases and J by 4 bases, with 21 bases between the two germline ends. The CDR3 has 16 amino acids. Germline assignment: CDR1 PRHDT and CDR2 FYEKMQ (reference sequence). The origin of this receptor is a man between 18 and 35 years old in good health. Some clones in this sample may be carry-over from other donors' samples. Sequencing was done on a sample of naive CD8+ T cells from PBMCs. J is TRBJ2-1 and V is TRBV13; D is possibly TRBD1 (6 bases). Here the CDR3 reads CASGIQGNSLYNEQFF. CDR3 nucleotide sequence: TGTGCCAGCGGAATTCAGGGGAATAGCTTGTACAATGAGCAGTTCTTC.